This entry features one T cell receptor beta chain sequence. Its antigen remains unknown. The V gene lost 5 bases and the J gene lost 0 bases, with 11 bases spanning the gap. CDR1 is SNHLY, CDR2 FYNNEI, per germline. The CDR3 covers 14 residues. This entry comes from a study of identical twins. Findings and limits, study-wide: Zero-insertion findings could be partly confounded by invariant cells (MAIT and iNKT cells). High-abundance cord blood beta clonotypes had fewer insertions; memory repertoires showed none. Excess low generation probability was seen in twin-shared out-of-frame alpha sequences.

TCRdb re-called the 5' RACE reads with MiXCR, one entry per CDR3 protein. The table has 310,000 or so distinct CDR3 sequences, about 8.9% seen once. This same sample was also taken into another study, of yellow fever vaccine responses in identical twins.

This sequence originates from a woman under 30 in good health. V and J are TRBV2 and TRBJ2-7; D uncertain. Sequences were obtained from memory (CD45RO+) T cells sorted from blood. For the CDR3, the DNA is TGTGCCAGCAGTCCGGACCAAGCCTCCTACGAGCAGTACTTC. It yields the protein CASSPDQASYEQYF. Full variable domain (missing parts from reference TRBV2 and TRBJ2-7): EPEVTQTPSHQVTQMGQEVILRCVPISNHLYFYWYRQILGQKVEFLVSFYNNEISEKSEIFDDQFSVERPDGSNFTLKIRSTKLEDSAMYFCASSPDQASYEQYFGPGTRLTVT.